This entry concerns a single T cell receptor beta chain. Its antigen is still unknown. CDR3 length equals 15 residues. Germline V gene sequence: CDR1 SNHLY, CDR2 FYNNEI. The V gene lost 3 bases and the J gene lost 1 base, with 10 bases spanning the gap. These data belong to a study of cytomegalovirus exposure and HLA in healthy donors. Study-wide context: In an early release, HLA-typed donors contributed approximately 82 million unique TCR sequences.

Primers for the PCR totalled 60 Vbeta and 13 Jbeta. The data were produced by immunoSEQ multiplex PCR, yet TCRdb's version contains in-frame clones alone and is incomplete. This sample has over 150,000 clones, with more than 65% found just once. Study-level findings and limits: TCR beta sequences numbering around 15,000 were associated with HLA alleles at 0.05 false discovery rate in a later analysis. DRB1 had the most TCR associations and HLA-C the fewest, a later analysis found, with rates varying by HLA locus. Later analysis showed most CMV-associated TCR beta chains appearing HLA-restricted.

The sequenced sample consisted of PBMCs. The receptor comes from a woman aged 45-65 years in good health and CMV-seronegative. The chain uses TRBV2 and TRBJ2-1; TRBD2 might be the D (6 bases). The CDR3 is CASSESSGSYNEQFF. The DNA for the CDR3 is TGTGCCAGCAGTGAGAGTAGCGGATCCTACAATGAGCAGTTCTTC.